Each of the 28 T cell receptor beta chains below was sequenced from the same sample in a study of breast tumors, draining lymph nodes, adjacent tissues (dated by TCRdb to the mid-2010s). Library construction relied on multiplex PCR. Sequenced on an Illumina HiSeq 2000. TCRdb itself trimmed the public reads at Q25 with fastp, ran MiXCR and retained productive beta chains. Every distinct CDR3 protein forms one entry, paired with its most common genes and DNA. The sample yields 12,000 or so distinct CDR3 sequences; 40% to 55% were counted once. The ten largest clones represent about 42% of the sample. Material for sequencing was tumor-adjacent breast tissue. The receptors come from a female donor with breast cancer. Some clones in this sample may be carry-over from other donors' samples.

Ten or more counts support this clonotype. The rearrangement uses TRBV6-5 and TRBJ2-3; a possible D gene is TRBD2 (6 bases). Deletions cut 0 bases from V and 1 base from J, with 17 bases between. The germline gives CDR1 MNHEY, CDR2 SVGAGI. This CDR3 spans 18 amino acids. CDR3 DNA sequence: TGTGCCAGCAGTTACTCGAATAGCGGTCCCGCTCGCACAGATACGCAGTATTTT. Its protein is CASSYSNSGPARTDTQYF.

This clonotype was observed many times. The rearrangement links TRBV5-6 to TRBJ2-3; possibly TRBD2 for D (6 bases). The CDR3 runs 17 residues. The germline V gene has CDR1 SGHDT and CDR2 YYEEEE. V shed 4 bases and J shed 0 bases, with 18 bases lying between them. CDR3 amino acids: CASSPTSFNTSTDTQYF. In nucleotides, the CDR3 is TGTGCCAGCAGCCCGACTAGTTTCAATACTAGCACAGATACGCAGTATTTT.

Relative to its sample, this clonotype is medium-sized. V is TRBV2 and J is TRBJ2-3; TRBD2 matches 12 bases. CDR1 SNHLY and CDR2 FYNNEI come from the germline V gene. The CDR3 has 15 amino acids. Trimming took 6 bases from V and 4 from J; bases not matched to a gene: 5. The CDR3 bases are TGTGCCAGCAGGACTAGCGGGAGCTGGGCAGATACGCAGTATTTT. It encodes CASRTSGSWADTQYF.

This clonotype ranks as medium-sized. The rearrangement joins TRBV9 to TRBJ2-7; TRBD2 might be the D (5 bases). V lost 1 base and J lost 0, with 11 bases in between. Germline lookup yields CDR1 SGDLS and CDR2 YYNGEE. The CDR3 covers 15 residues. The CDR3 protein is CASSVYPGDSYEQYF. CDR3 bases: TGTGCCAGCAGCGTATACCCCGGGGACTCCTACGAGCAGTACTTC. Filled out from reference TRBV9 and TRBJ2-7, the complete variable domain reads DSGVTQTPKHLITATGQRVTLRCSPRSGDLSVYWYQQSLDQGLQFLIQYYNGEERAKGNILERFSAQQFPDLHSELNLSSLELGDSALYFCASSVYPGDSYEQYFGPGTRLTVT.

This clonotype appeared a few times. CDR3 in amino acids: CSARGTATNEKLFF. Written as DNA, the CDR3 is TGCAGTGCTAGAGGGACAGCAACTAATGAAAAACTGTTTTTT. The chain links TRBV20-1 to TRBJ1-4; maybe TRBD1 (6 bases). The V end lost 1 base, the J end lost 0 bases, and 6 bases lay between the germline ends. The CDR3 sequence is 14 residues long. Germline assignment: CDR1 DFQATT and CDR2 SNEGSKA (reference sequence).

This clonotype appeared a few times. V gene TRBV19 combines with J gene TRBJ2-5; 7 bases agree with TRBD1. J gave up 4 bases and V 5 bases, and 10 bases lay outside the gene matches. Germline CDR1 LNHDA, CDR2 SQIVND (reference sequence). The CDR3 is made up of 15 amino acids. In DNA form, the CDR3 reads TGTGCCAGTAGTCCAATACAGGGGATCGCAGAGACCCAGTACTTC. Amino acid sequence: CASSPIQGIAETQYF.

This clonotype was observed many times. The rearrangement uses TRBV27 and TRBJ1-3; a weak D match, TRBD1 (6 bases). V was cut by 0 bases and J by 3 bases, with 9 bases left in between. This CDR3 has 15 residues. Germline loops: CDR1 MNHEY, CDR2 SMNVEV (reference sequence). In DNA, the CDR3 is TGTGCCAGCAGTTTATCAAACAGGGTTGGAAACACCATATATTTT. It is translated as CASSLSNRVGNTIYF.

In its sample, this clonotype was seen many times. The rearrangement joins TRBV6-6 to TRBJ2-7, with 8 bases lining up with TRBD1. V trimming: 5 bases; J trimming: 4 bases; junction bases outside the gene matches: 1. The CDR3 runs to 12 residues. The V gene's germline CDR1 is MNHNY and CDR2 SVGAGI (reference sequence). The CDR3: CASSRQGYEQYF. In DNA, the CDR3 is TGTGCCAGCAGTCGACAGGGGTACGAGCAGTACTTC.

The V and J genes are TRBV7-9 and TRBJ2-3; D is uncertain. Germline V gene sequence: CDR1 SEHNR, CDR2 FQNEAQ (reference sequence). V was cut by 4 bases and J by 1 base, with 9 bases left in between. The CDR3 is 14 amino acids. The CDR3 protein is CASSSRQRTDTQYF. The CDR3 region has the DNA TGTGCCAGCAGCTCCCGACAACGCACAGATACGCAGTATTTT.

The sample holds many counts of this clonotype. Given a much more abundant clone one base away, this may be a read error. This sequence joins TRBV6-5 and TRBJ1-6; TRBD1 agrees at 8 bases. Looked up from germline, CDR1 is MNHEY and CDR2 is SVGAGI. The CDR3 has 14 amino acids. V was clipped by 6 bases and J by 8 bases; unmatched bases: 6. DNA for the CDR3: TGTGCCAGCAGGCACAGGGGGGCACATTCACCCCTCCACTTT. Its translation is CASRHRGAHSPLHF.

This clonotype has at least ten counts. This chain uses TRBV13 with TRBJ2-7; 7 positions match TRBD2. Germline CDR1 and CDR2: PRHDT and FYEKMQ (reference sequence). This CDR3 is 15 amino acids long. The J segment lost 1 base and the V segment lost 1 base, leaving 4 bases of the junction unmatched. In DNA, the CDR3 is TGTGCCAGCAGCTTAGCCGGGAGGAGGTCCTACGAGCAGTACTTC. Its translation: CASSLAGRRSYEQYF. Full variable domain (remainder filled in from reference TRBV13 and TRBJ2-7): AAGVIQSPRHLIKEKRETATLKCYPIPRHDTVYWYQQGPGQDPQFLISFYEKMQSDKGSIPDRFSAQQFSDYHSELNMSSLELGDSALYFCASSLAGRRSYEQYFGPGTRLTVT.

The sample holds many counts of this clonotype. This chain connects TRBV7-8 to TRBJ1-1; D gene unclear. Trimming removed 1 base at V and 0 bases at J, with 9 bases between. The CDR3 is 15 residues long. Germline-derived CDR1 and CDR2 are SGHVS and FQNEAQ. The CDR3 here is CASSLGTAMNTEAFF. The DNA for the CDR3 is TGTGCCAGCAGCTTAGGAACGGCCATGAACACTGAAGCTTTCTTT.

In this sample, this clonotype turned up many times. The chain joins TRBV12-3 or TRBV12-4 to TRBJ2-7; possibly TRBD2 for D (6 bases). This CDR3 contains 14 residues. V lost 3 bases and J lost 5, with 14 bases in between. The CDR3 nucleotides are TGTGCCAGCAGTTTCTCGGGAGCTCCTAACGAGCAGTACTTC. Protein sequence: CASSFSGAPNEQYF.

The J gene is TRBJ2-1, the V gene TRBV12-3 or TRBV12-4; 8 bases are a match to TRBD1. The CDR3 has 16 residues. V shed 4 bases and J 1 base; nucleotides not matched to a gene: 6. The CDR3 DNA is TGTGCCAGCAGTTCCCACGGACAGGGATCCTACAATGAGCAGTTCTTC. Residues: CASSSHGQGSYNEQFF.

V and J are TRBV19 and TRBJ1-2; TRBD1 is a possible D gene (6 bases). The CDR3 length is 14 residues. Per the germline V gene, CDR1 is LNHDA and CDR2 is SQIVND (reference sequence). V was pared by 5 bases and J by 6 bases, with 16 bases between. The CDR3 coding sequence is TGTGCCAGTAGTGTGGGGGCAGGAGTGGATGGCTACACCTTC. This sequence encodes CASSVGAGVDGYTF.

This clonotype turned up a few times. This sequence joins TRBV7-9 and TRBJ1-2, with D possibly being TRBD1 (5 bases). The CDR3 loop spans 15 amino acids. Germline CDR1 is SEHNR and CDR2 is FQNEAQ (reference sequence). V was shortened by 2 bases and J by 2 bases, with 12 bases between the two germline ends. CDR3 amino acids: CASSLFWAGNYGYTF. The DNA of the CDR3 is TGTGCCAGCAGCTTATTTTGGGCAGGGAACTATGGCTACACCTTC. The entire variable domain, with the rest obtained from reference TRBV7-9 and TRBJ1-2, is as follows: DTGVSQNPRHKITKRGQNVTFRCDPISEHNRLYWYRQTLGQGPEFLTYFQNEAQLEKSRLLSDRFSAERPKGSFSTLEIQRTEQGDSAMYLCASSLFWAGNYGYTFGSGTRLTVV.

This clonotype showed up many times. DNA for the CDR3: TGCAGTGCTAGTTATTCGACAGGGCCCGTCCACGAGCAGTACTTC. It codes for CSASYSTGPVHEQYF. This chain uses TRBV20-1 with TRBJ2-7, with 7 bases aligning to TRBD1. The germline CDR1 and CDR2 sequences are DFQATT and SNEGSKA (reference sequence). This CDR3 is 15 amino acids long. The V gene end was trimmed by 3 bases and the J gene end by 5 bases; junction bases not matched to a gene: 13.

This clonotype appeared many times. The chain couples TRBV11-2 to TRBJ2-2; D may be TRBD1 (6 bases). Germline V gives CDR1 SGHAT, CDR2 FQNNGV. This CDR3 comprises 13 residues. Trimming took off 4 bases at V and 6 bases at J, with 9 bases between the two ends. The CDR3 region is CASSSGVAGELFF. As DNA, the CDR3 is TGTGCCAGCAGCTCAGGGGTAGCCGGGGAGCTGTTTTTT.

The CDR3 here is CGGDRVNEQFF. CDR3 in DNA: TGCGGCGGGGACAGGGTCAATGAGCAGTTCTTC. The chain uses TRBV29-1 and TRBJ2-1; the match to TRBD1 covers 9 bases. The CDR3 runs 11 residues. The germline V gene has CDR1 SQVTM and CDR2 ANQGSEA.

The V and J genes are TRBV6-1 and TRBJ2-3; D assignment may be TRBD1 or TRBD2 (7 bases each). CDR1 and CDR2 (germline): MNHNS, SASEGT. The ends were cut back, 1 base at V and 3 bases at J, with 14 bases in the middle. This CDR3 contains 16 residues. The CDR3 region has the DNA TGTGCCAGCAGTGAAGTGGCCAGGGGGGGAACAGATACGCAGTATTTT. Its translation: CASSEVARGGTDTQYF.

As concerns this clonotype: No DNA is shown, since the ends of the CDR3 on it are uncertain; the CDR3 is the one TCRdb lists. V gene TRBV7-9 combines with J gene TRBJ2-1; the DNA was not compared with TRBD2, the D call given in the table. The germline V gene has CDR1 SEHNR and CDR2 FQNEAQ (reference sequence). The CDR3 contains 23 residues when both ends are counted. CDR3 sequence: CASSFYICSATPLALAGRNEQFF.

About this clonotype: Compared with germline, one end of the junction differs, possibly owing to a read error. The CDR3 nucleotides read TGCAGTGCTAGAGATACTCCGGGACAGGGGGCTCCTCTAGGCTACATCTTC. It encodes CSARDTPGQGAPLGYIF. The gene calls are TRBV20-1 and TRBJ1-2; 12 bases align to TRBD1. Germline-derived CDR1 and CDR2 are DFQATT and SNEGSKA (reference sequence). CDR3 length: 17 amino acids.

The chain couples TRBV2 to TRBJ2-1; 9 bases agree with TRBD2. V shed 6 bases and J 5 bases; nucleotides not matched to a gene: 8. Germline values: CDR1 SNHLY, CDR2 FYNNEI. The CDR3 is 15 residues long. The CDR3 coding sequence is TGTGCCAGCAGGAATAGCGGGAGCCGGGACAATGAGCAGTTCTTC. Translating it yields CASRNSGSRDNEQFF. Supplemented by reference TRBV2 and TRBJ2-1, the full variable domain reads EPEVTQTPSHQVTQMGQEVILRCVPISNHLYFYWYRQILGQKVEFLVSFYNNEISEKSEIFDDQFSVERPDGSNFTLKIRSTKLEDSAMYFCASRNSGSRDNEQFFGPGTRLTVL.

In this sample, this clonotype turned up many times. This rearrangement joins TRBV28 to TRBJ1-5; no reliable D call. V lost 2 bases to trimming and J lost 0 bases, with 2 bases between them. Germline V CDR1 and CDR2: MDHEN, SYDVKM. This CDR3 has 13 residues. The DNA for the CDR3 is TGTGCCAGCAGTTTAGTTAGCAATCAGCCCCAGCATTTT. This sequence encodes CASSLVSNQPQHF.

This clonotype is labeled medium-sized. The DNA of the CDR3 is TGTGCCAGCAGTTACTCGCCGGGACTGGGGGGCACCGGGGAGCTGTTTTTT. This gives the protein CASSYSPGLGGTGELFF. This chain uses TRBV6-6 with TRBJ2-2, with a tentative D call TRBD2 (6 bases). This CDR3 contains 17 residues. Trimming stripped 0 bases from V and 4 bases from J, with 15 bases between. Germline V gene data show CDR1 as MNHNY and CDR2 as SVGAGI (reference sequence).

The rearrangement joins TRBV9 to TRBJ2-3; maybe TRBD2 (6 bases). Germline CDR1 is SGDLS and CDR2 is YYNGEE. The CDR3 has 13 amino acids. V lost 0 bases and J 4 bases, leaving 6 bases between the germline ends. The CDR3, as DNA: TGTGCCAGCAGCGTAGGGGGGGCAGATACGCAGTATTTT. Translated: CASSVGGADTQYF.

This clonotype has a handful of counts. This rearrangement joins TRBV5-1 to TRBJ1-5, with 7 positions matching TRBD1. Germline V lookup: CDR1 SGHRS, CDR2 YFSETQ. V trimming: 10 bases; J trimming: 4 bases; junction bases outside the gene matches: 2. The CDR3 runs to 11 residues. DNA of the CDR3: TGCGCCGGGACAGTTAATCAGCCCCAGCATTTT. Its translation: CAGTVNQPQHF.

This chain uses TRBV29-1 with TRBJ2-2, with 12 bases lining up with TRBD2. Per germline, CDR1 SQVTM and CDR2 ANQGSEA. This CDR3 has 14 amino acids. V was clipped by 7 bases and J by 7 bases; unmatched bases: 7. CDR3 protein: CSATTSGSFGELFF. In DNA, the CDR3 is TGCAGCGCAACGACTAGCGGGAGTTTCGGGGAGCTGTTTTTT.